One TCR beta chain is described in this entry. This sample is drawn from a study of siplizumab effects on memory and regulatory T cells. This CDR3 comprises 18 residues. Germline CDR1 SGHAT, CDR2 FQNNGV. V dropped 5 bases and J dropped 0; count of bases not matched to a gene: 7. Libraries were prepared by immunoSEQ multiplex PCR; TCRdb keeps only in-frame clonotypes and omits some of them. Among over 85,000 clones listed, 85% to 95% were seen once. Material for sequencing was non-Treg CD4+ T cells sorted from blood. The V gene is TRBV11-2, the J gene TRBJ2-5, with TRBD2 matching 15 bases. The sequence derives from a human donor in good health. The CDR3 loop is CASSPRTSGGVYQETQYF. DNA for the CDR3: TGTGCCAGCAGCCCCCGGACTAGCGGGGGGGTTTACCAAGAGACCCAGTACTTC.